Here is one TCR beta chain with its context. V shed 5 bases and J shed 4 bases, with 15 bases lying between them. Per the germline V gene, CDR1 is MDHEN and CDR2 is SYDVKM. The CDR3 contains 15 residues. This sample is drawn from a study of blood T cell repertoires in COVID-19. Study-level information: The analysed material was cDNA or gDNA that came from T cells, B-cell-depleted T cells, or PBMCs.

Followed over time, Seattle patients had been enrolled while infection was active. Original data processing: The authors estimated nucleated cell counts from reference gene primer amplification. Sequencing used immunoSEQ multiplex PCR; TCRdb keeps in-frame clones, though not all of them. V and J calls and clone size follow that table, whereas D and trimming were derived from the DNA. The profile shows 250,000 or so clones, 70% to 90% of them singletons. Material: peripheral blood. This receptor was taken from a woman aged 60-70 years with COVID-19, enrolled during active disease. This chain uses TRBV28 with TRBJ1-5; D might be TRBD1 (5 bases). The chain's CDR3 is CASSLDTRANQPQHF. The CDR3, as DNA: TGTGCCAGCAGTCTGGACACACGGGCTAATCAGCCCCAGCATTTT. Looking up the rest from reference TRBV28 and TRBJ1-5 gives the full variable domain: DVKVTQSSRYLVKRTGEKVFLECVQDMDHENMFWYRQDPGLGLRLIYFSYDVKMKEKGDIPEGYSVSREKKERFSLILESASTNQTSMYLCASSLDTRANQPQHFGDGTRLSIL.